This paragraph covers one T cell receptor (beta chain) sequence. The repertoire was sequenced with immunoSEQ multiplex PCR; TCRdb's copy has only in-frame clones and lacks some. The repertoire includes over 250,000 clones, around 89% of them detected once, and approximately 9.5% sits in the top ten. The data are from a study of blood T cell repertoires in COVID-19. The overall study: Sources were T cells, B-cell-depleted T cells, or PBMCs; the material itself was cDNA or gDNA.

Cohorts were assigned according to the clinical history that participants reported. CDR1 and CDR2 (germline): SGHTA, FQGNSA. The CDR3 extends over 14 amino acids. Trimming took off 3 bases at V and 5 bases at J, with 13 bases between the two ends. The chain uses TRBV7-2 and TRBJ2-5, with D maybe TRBD2 (7 bases). Specimen: PBMCs or T cells enriched from blood (not recorded which). This TCR derives from a man aged 35-49 years who had recovered from COVID-19. The CDR3 protein is CASSFGGRGETQYF. The CDR3 DNA reads as TGTGCCAGCAGCTTCGGGGGGCGAGGTGAGACCCAGTACTTC. The full variable domain, with the rest looked up from reference TRBV7-2 and TRBJ2-5, is GAGVSQSPSNKVTEKGKDVELRCDPISGHTALYWYRQSLGQGLEFLIYFQGNSAPDKSGLPSDRFSAERTGGSVSTLTIQRTQQEDSAVYLCASSFGGRGETQYFGPGTRLLVL.